These 3 T cell receptor beta chains were sequenced from one sample in a study of cytomegalovirus exposure and HLA in healthy donors. PCR was performed using 60 Vbeta and 13 Jbeta primers. Sequencing was performed with immunoSEQ multiplex PCR; in TCRdb, only in-frame clones are kept and a portion is missing. The profile shows approximately 140,000 clones, roughly 73% of them singletons. Sequenced: PBMCs. The receptor source for this set is a female donor in good health and CMV-seronegative.

The chain combines TRBV4-2 with TRBJ2-7; TRBD1 aligns across 9 bases. Trimming cost V 0 bases and J 4 bases; bases outside gene matches: 10. The germline V gene encodes CDR1 LGHNA and CDR2 YNFKEQ. The CDR3 consists of 17 residues. This chain's CDR3 is CASSQDTEQGAVYEQYF. In nucleotides, the CDR3 is TGTGCCAGCAGCCAAGATACCGAACAGGGGGCTGTGTACGAGCAGTACTTC.

CDR3 residues: CASSKEGERGPLPGNTIYF. The CDR3 DNA reads as TGTGCCAGCAGCAAAGAGGGCGAAAGGGGGCCCCTCCCGGGAAACACCATATATTTT. The chain recombines TRBV21-1 with TRBJ1-3; no DNA check was done on the table's D call, TRBD1. TRBV21-1 is a pseudogene locus. The CDR3 spans 19 residues.

This chain's CDR3 is CASLTKGNIGNQPQHF. The CDR3 bases are TGTGCCAGCCTCACTAAGGGGAATATAGGCAATCAGCCCCAGCATTTT. The J gene is TRBJ1-5, the V gene TRBV28, with a weak D call TRBD1 (5 bases). The CDR3 length is 16 residues. Trimming cost V 8 bases and J 2 bases, with 19 bases left between them. Germline V CDR1 and CDR2: MDHEN, SYDVKM. Full variable domain (missing parts from reference TRBV28 and TRBJ1-5): DVKVTQSSRYLVKRTGEKVFLECVQDMDHENMFWYRQDPGLGLRLIYFSYDVKMKEKGDIPEGYSVSREKKERFSLILESASTNQTSMYLCASLTKGNIGNQPQHFGDGTRLSIL.